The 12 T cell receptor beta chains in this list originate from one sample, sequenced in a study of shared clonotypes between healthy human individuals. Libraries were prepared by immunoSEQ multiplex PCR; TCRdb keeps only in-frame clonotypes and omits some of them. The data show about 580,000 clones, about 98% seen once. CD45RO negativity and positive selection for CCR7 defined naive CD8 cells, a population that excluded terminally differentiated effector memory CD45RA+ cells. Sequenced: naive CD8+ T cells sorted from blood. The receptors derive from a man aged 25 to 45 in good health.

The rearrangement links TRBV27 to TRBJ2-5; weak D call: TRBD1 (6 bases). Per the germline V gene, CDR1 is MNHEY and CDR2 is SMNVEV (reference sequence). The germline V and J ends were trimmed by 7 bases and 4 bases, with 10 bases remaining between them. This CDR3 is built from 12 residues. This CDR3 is CASMGTRETQYF. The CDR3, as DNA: TGTGCCAGCATGGGGACACGAGAGACCCAGTACTTC.

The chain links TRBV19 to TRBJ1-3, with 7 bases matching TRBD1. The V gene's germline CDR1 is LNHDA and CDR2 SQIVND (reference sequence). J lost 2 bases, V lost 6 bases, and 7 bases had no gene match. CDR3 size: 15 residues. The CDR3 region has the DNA TGTGCCAGTAGCCTCAGGGGGAACGCTGGAAACACCATATATTTT. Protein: CASSLRGNAGNTIYF.

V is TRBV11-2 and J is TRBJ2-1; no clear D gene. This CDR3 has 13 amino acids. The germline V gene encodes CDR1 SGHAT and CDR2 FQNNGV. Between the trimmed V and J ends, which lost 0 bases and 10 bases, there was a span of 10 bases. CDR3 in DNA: TGTGCCAGCAGCTTAGACCCCGGGCCCGAGCAGTTCTTC. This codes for CASSLDPGPEQFF.

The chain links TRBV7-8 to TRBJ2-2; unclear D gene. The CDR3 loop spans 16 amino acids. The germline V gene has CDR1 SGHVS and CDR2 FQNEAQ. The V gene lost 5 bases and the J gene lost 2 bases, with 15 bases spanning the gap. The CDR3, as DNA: TGTGCCAGCAGCCACCTCGGGCACAGCAACACCGGGGAGCTGTTTTTT. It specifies CASSHLGHSNTGELFF. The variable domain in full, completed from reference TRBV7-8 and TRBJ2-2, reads GAGVSQSPRYKVAKRGQDVALRCDPISGHVSLFWYQQALGQGPEFLTYFQNEAQLDKSGLPSDRFFAERPEGSVSTLKIQRTQQEDSAVYLCASSHLGHSNTGELFFGEGSRLTVL.

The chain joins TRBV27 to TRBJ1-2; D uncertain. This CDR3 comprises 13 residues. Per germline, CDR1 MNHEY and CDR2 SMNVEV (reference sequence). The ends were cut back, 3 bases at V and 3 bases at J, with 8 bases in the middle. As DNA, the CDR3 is TGTGCCAGCAGTTTCTCGATAGACTATGGCTACACCTTC. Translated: CASSFSIDYGYTF.

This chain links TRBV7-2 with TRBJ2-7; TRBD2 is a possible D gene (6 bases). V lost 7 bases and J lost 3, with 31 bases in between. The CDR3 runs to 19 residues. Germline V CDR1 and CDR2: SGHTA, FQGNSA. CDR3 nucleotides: TGTGCCAGCAACCTTAGGTTGGGAATAGGACGGGAGATCTTCTACGAGCAGTACTTC. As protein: CASNLRLGIGREIFYEQYF.

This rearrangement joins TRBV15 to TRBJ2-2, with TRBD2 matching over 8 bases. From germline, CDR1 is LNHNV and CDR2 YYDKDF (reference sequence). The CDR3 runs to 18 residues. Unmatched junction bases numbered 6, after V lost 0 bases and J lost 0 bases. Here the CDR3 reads CATSRDRPGLANTGELFF. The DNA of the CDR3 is TGTGCCACCAGCAGAGATAGGCCGGGACTAGCGAACACCGGGGAGCTGTTTTTT.

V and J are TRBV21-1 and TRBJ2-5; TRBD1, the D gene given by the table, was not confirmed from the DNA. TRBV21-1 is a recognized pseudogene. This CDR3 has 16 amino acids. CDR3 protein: CASSTTGAPYQETQYF. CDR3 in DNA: TGTGCCAGCAGCACTACAGGGGCCCCGTACCAAGAGACCCAGTACTTC.

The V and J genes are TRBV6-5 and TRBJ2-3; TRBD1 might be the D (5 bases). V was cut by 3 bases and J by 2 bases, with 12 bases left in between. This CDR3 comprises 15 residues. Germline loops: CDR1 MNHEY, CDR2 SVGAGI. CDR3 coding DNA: TGTGCCAGCAGTTATTTCGACAGCCCCACAGATACGCAGTATTTT. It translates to CASSYFDSPTDTQYF.

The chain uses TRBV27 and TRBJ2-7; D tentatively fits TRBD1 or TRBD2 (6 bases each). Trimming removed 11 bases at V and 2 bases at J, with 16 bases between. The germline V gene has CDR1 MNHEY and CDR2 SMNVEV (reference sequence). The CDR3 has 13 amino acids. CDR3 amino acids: CASREQGTYEQYF. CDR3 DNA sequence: TGTGCCTCCCGGGAGCAGGGGACCTACGAGCAGTACTTC.

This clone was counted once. CDR3 bases: TGTGCCAGCAGTGAAGGCCCGGGATCAGGGACCCAGTACTTC. Its protein product is CASSEGPGSGTQYF. The gene calls are TRBV25-1 and TRBJ2-5; the D gene is possibly TRBD2 (5 bases). Germline CDR1 is MGHDK and CDR2 is SYGVNS. CDR3 length equals 14 residues. Between the trimmed V and J ends, which lost 2 bases and 7 bases, there was a span of 14 bases.

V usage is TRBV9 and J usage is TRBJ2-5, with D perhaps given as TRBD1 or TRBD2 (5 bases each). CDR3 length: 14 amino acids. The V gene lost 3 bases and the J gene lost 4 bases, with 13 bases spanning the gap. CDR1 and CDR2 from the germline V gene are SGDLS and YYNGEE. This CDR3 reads CASSGTRGLETQYF. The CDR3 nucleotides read TGTGCCAGCAGCGGGACGAGGGGTTTAGAGACCCAGTACTTC.